A selection of T cell receptor beta chains follows, all from one sample in a study of graft-versus-host responses after intestinal transplantation. Sequencing used immunoSEQ multiplex PCR; TCRdb keeps in-frame clones, though not all of them. The profile shows around 55,000 clones, around 90% of them singletons. For these TCRs, the target antigens are not known. Material: unstimulated CD4+ T cells sorted from spleen or lymph node cells, obtained before transplant. The receptors here all came from a human donor who was the organ donor for an intestinal transplant. Each CDR3 is given without its conserved first and last residue. The D gene is left open where the match is weak.

d_call | j_call | v_call | cdr3_aa
NA | TRBJ1-1 | TRBV9 | ASSVALQGQPNTEAF
NA | TRBJ1-5 | TRBV30 | AWTAGPNQPQH
TRBD2 | TRBJ2-2 | TRBV4-1 | ASSQDRIAGGRSNTGELF
NA | TRBJ1-2 | TRBV5-1 | ASSLYGSSGYT
NA | TRBJ2-7 | TRBV2 | ASNFASSYEQY
TRBD1 | TRBJ1-1 | TRBV6-5 | ASSYRGQGNTEAF
TRBD1 | TRBJ1-4 | TRBV6-5 | ASSGGQGRKLF
TRBD2 | TRBJ2-5 | TRBV6-5 | ASSYSGLAGEETQY
NA | TRBJ1-3 | TRBV5-1 | ASSLDAGAGNTIY
NA | TRBJ2-7 | TRBV27 | ASSLSWGSLSYEQY
NA | TRBJ1-4 | TRBV4-1 | ASSQPGGGEKLF
TRBD2 | TRBJ2-5 | TRBV7-2 | ASSLEIAGHSTQY
TRBD1 | TRBJ1-4 | TRBV2 | ASTRQGLAKLF
TRBD2 | TRBJ2-7 | TRBV2 | ASGGSSLNEQY
NA | TRBJ1-2 | TRBV20-1 | SGSGSYGYT
NA | TRBJ2-3 | TRBV2 | ASRLRSTDTQY
NA | TRBJ2-1 | TRBV7-9 | ASTLEVEQF
TRBD2 | TRBJ2-1 | TRBV28 | ASSAPGLNYNEQF
TRBD1 | TRBJ1-5 | TRBV30 | AWGDRAQPQH
TRBD1 | TRBJ1-4 | TRBV18 | ASSPQRGQGEKLF
TRBD1 | TRBJ1-2 | TRBV7-2 | ASSSSRDRGGYT
NA | TRBJ1-5 | TRBV6-1 | ASSERDQPQH
TRBD1 | TRBJ1-4 | TRBV18 | ASSPTQGQGNEKLF
NA | TRBJ2-3 | TRBV18 | ASSFSVQGTDTQY
NA | TRBJ2-1 | TRBV6-5 | ASSRPGYNEQF
NA | TRBJ2-3 | TRBV11-1 | ASSLPVASDTQY
NA | TRBJ1-2 | TRBV10-3 | AIRGGQYGYT
TRBD1 | TRBJ2-4 | TRBV4-2 | ASSQAGTGRANIQY
NA | TRBJ2-7 | TRBV5-1 | ASSLVGGYEQY
TRBD2 | TRBJ2-5 | TRBV15 | ATSRGGPGTSIH
TRBD1 | TRBJ2-1 | TRBV9 | ASSAPLVRGLYNEQF
NA | TRBJ2-2 | TRBV30 | AWSVQGEETGELF
NA | TRBJ1-1 | TRBV7-9 | ASSLALRGNTEAF
NA | TRBJ1-2 | TRBV7-8 | ASSPGSRGYT
TRBD1 | TRBJ1-1 | TRBV28 | ASRAQGAGTEAF
TRBD2 | TRBJ2-7 | TRBV19 | ASSIQRDSYEQY
TRBD1 | TRBJ1-1 | TRBV28 | ASSFGTGFLHTEAF
TRBD1 | TRBJ2-7 | TRBV5-4 | ATTGGGEQY
NA | TRBJ1-4 | TRBV7-9 | ASSGTIEKLF
NA | TRBJ1-1 | TRBV29-1 | SGVRRNTEAF
TRBD2 | TRBJ2-3 | TRBV7-2 | ASSPGGLAGGSSTDTQY
TRBD1 | TRBJ1-2 | TRBV19 | ASGNRDRGNYGYT